Each of the 3 T cell receptor beta chains below was sequenced from the same sample in a study of T cell repertoires in cytomegalovirus infection. One entry per CDR3 protein, called by TCRdb with MiXCR from the reads. Of around 270,000 distinct CDR3 sequences listed, around 8.7% are singletons. The sample taken for sequencing was PBMCs. The receptors stem from a human donor in good health (CMV status not recorded). Some clones in this sample may be carry-over from other donors' samples.

Many counts were recorded for this clonotype. The chain employs TRBV12-3 or TRBV12-4 and TRBJ2-3; a weak D match, TRBD2 (6 bases). V was shortened by 4 bases and J by 2 bases, with 13 bases between the two germline ends. This CDR3 comprises 15 residues. CDR3 protein: CASSYGGSPTDTQYF. CDR3 bases: TGTGCCAGCAGTTACGGGGGTTCCCCCACAGATACGCAGTATTTT.

This clonotype was observed many times. The rearrangement uses TRBV7-6 and TRBJ2-5; D may be TRBD1 (7 bases). Trimming pared 8 bases from V and 1 base from J, leaving 17 bases between. This CDR3 comprises 15 residues. Germline values: CDR1 SGHVS, CDR2 FNYEAQ. The CDR3 loop is CASQGGTAVQETQYF. CDR3 nucleotide sequence: TGTGCCAGCCAAGGAGGGACAGCGGTCCAAGAGACCCAGTACTTC. Complete variable domain (other parts from reference TRBV7-6 and TRBJ2-5): GAGVSQSPRYKVTKRGQDVALRCDPISGHVSLYWYRQALGQGPEFLTYFNYEAQQDKSGLPNDRFSAERPEGSISTLTIQRTEQRDSAMYRCASQGGTAVQETQYFGPGTRLLVL.

At least ten counts were recorded for this clonotype. V is TRBV7-2 and J is TRBJ2-5; no firm D call. The V end was cut by 1 base, the J end by 1 base, with 10 bases between. This CDR3 spans 15 amino acids. The germline V gene has CDR1 SGHTA and CDR2 FQGNSA. The CDR3 sequence is CASSLVGTVQETQYF. CDR3 in DNA: TGTGCCAGCAGCTTAGTTGGTACAGTCCAAGAGACCCAGTACTTC.